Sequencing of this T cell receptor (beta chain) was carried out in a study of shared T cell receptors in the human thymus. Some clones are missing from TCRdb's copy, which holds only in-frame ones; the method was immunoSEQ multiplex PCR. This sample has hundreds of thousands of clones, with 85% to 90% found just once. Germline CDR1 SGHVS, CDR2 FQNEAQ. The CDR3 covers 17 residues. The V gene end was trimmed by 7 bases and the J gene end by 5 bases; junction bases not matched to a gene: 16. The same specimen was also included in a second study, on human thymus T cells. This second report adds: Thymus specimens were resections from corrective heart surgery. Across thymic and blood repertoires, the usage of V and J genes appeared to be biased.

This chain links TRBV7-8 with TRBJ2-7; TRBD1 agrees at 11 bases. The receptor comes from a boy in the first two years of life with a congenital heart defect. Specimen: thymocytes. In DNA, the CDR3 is TGTGCCAGCACCTTGCACTTCTACCGGGACAGGGGGAACGAGCAGTACTTC. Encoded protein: CASTLHFYRDRGNEQYF.